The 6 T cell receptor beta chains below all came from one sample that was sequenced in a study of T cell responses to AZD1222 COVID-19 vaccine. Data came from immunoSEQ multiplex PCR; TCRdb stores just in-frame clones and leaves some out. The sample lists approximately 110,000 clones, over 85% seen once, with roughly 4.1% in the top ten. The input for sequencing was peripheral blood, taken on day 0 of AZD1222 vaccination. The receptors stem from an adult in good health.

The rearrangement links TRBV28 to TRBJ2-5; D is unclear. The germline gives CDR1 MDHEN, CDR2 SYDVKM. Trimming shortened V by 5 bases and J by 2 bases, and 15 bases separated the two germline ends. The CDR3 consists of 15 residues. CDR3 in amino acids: CASSPMRLIQETQYF. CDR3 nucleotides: TGTGCCAGCAGTCCTATGAGACTCATTCAAGAGACCCAGTACTTC. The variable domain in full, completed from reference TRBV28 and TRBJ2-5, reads DVKVTQSSRYLVKRTGEKVFLECVQDMDHENMFWYRQDPGLGLRLIYFSYDVKMKEKGDIPEGYSVSREKKERFSLILESASTNQTSMYLCASSPMRLIQETQYFGPGTRLLVL.

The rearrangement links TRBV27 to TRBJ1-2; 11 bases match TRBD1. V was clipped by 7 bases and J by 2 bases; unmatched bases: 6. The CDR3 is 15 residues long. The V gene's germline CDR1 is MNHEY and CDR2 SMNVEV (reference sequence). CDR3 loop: CASTIRDRGNYGYTF. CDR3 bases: TGTGCCAGCACCATCCGGGACAGGGGGAACTATGGCTACACCTTC.

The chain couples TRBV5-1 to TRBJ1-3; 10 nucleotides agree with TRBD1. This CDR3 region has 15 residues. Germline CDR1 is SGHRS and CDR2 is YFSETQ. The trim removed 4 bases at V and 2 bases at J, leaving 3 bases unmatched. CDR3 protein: CASSRDRGTGNTIYF. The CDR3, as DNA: TGCGCCAGCAGCCGGGACAGGGGAACTGGAAACACCATATATTTT. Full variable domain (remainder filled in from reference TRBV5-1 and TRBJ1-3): KAGVTQTPRYLIKTRGQQVTLSCSPISGHRSVSWYQQTPGQGLQFLFEYFSETQRNKGNFPGRFSGRQFSNSRSEMNVSTLELGDSALYLCASSRDRGTGNTIYFGEGSWLTVV.

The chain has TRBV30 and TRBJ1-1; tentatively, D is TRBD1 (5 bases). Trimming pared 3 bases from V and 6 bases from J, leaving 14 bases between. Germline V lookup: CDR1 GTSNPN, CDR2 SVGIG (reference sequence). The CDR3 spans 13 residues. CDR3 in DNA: TGTGCCTGGAGCCAGCCGGGGGGGGCTGAAGCTTTCTTT. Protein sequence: CAWSQPGGAEAFF.

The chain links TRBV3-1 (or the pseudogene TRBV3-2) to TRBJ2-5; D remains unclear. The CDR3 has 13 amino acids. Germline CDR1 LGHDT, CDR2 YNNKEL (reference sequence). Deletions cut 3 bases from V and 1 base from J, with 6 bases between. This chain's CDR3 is CASSQGAQETQYF. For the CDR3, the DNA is TGTGCCAGCAGCCAGGGTGCCCAAGAGACCCAGTACTTC.

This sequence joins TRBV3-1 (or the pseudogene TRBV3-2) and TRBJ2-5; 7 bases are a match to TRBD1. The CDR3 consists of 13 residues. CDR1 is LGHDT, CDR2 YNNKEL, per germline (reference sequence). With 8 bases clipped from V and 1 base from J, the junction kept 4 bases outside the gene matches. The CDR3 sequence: CASGRDSQETQYF. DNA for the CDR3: TGTGCCAGCGGCCGGGACAGCCAAGAGACCCAGTACTTC.